A selection of T cell receptor beta chains follows, all from one sample in a study of identical twins. In TCRdb, the 5' RACE reads were re-called with MiXCR into one record per CDR3 protein. The table shows 500,000 to 550,000 distinct CDR3 sequences, with about 22% occurring only once. This same sample was also taken into another study, of yellow fever vaccine responses in identical twins.

The sample taken for sequencing was CD4+ T cells sorted from blood. All receptors derive from a young woman in good health. Each CDR3 is given with its conserved first and last residue. Fields, in order: clone size, D gene, V gene, J gene, CDR3 DNA, CDR3 protein. A D gene is named only where the DNA matches it firmly. The size of a clone is reported for some rows only, either as once, few or many, or as a class for expanded clones.

clone_size: few; d_call: NA; v_call: TRBV7-9; j_call: TRBJ1-2; cdr3_nt: TGTGCCAGCAGCTTACTTGACAGCAGCTATGGCTACACCTTC; cdr3_aa: CASSLLDSSYGYTF
clone_size: few; d_call: NA; v_call: TRBV20-1; j_call: TRBJ2-5; cdr3_nt: TGCAGTGCTTTTTCAGCAACGCAAGAGACCCAGTACTTC; cdr3_aa: CSAFSATQETQYF
clone_size: NA; d_call: TRBD1; v_call: TRBV4-1; j_call: TRBJ2-7; cdr3_nt: TGCGCCAGCAGCCAAGGGAGACAGGGGGTTTACGAGCAGTACTTC; cdr3_aa: CASSQGRQGVYEQYF
clone_size: few; d_call: TRBD1; v_call: TRBV7-3; j_call: TRBJ1-1; cdr3_nt: TGTGCCAGCAGCTTAACGGACAGGGCTTCTGGGTCTCGGACTGAAGCTTTCTTT; cdr3_aa: CASSLTDRASGSRTEAFF
clone_size: few; d_call: NA; v_call: TRBV7-3; j_call: TRBJ2-1; cdr3_nt: TGTGCCAGCAGCAACCTGAATGAGCAGTTCTTC; cdr3_aa: CASSNLNEQFF
clone_size: NA; d_call: NA; v_call: TRBV14; j_call: TRBJ2-4; cdr3_nt: TGTGCCAGCAGCCCAATCGGCGGAATTAGCATTCAGTACTTC; cdr3_aa: CASSPIGGISIQYF
clone_size: NA; d_call: TRBD2; v_call: TRBV7-8; j_call: TRBJ2-1; cdr3_nt: TGTGCCAGCAGCTTAGCGATCACTAGCGGGAGTAGGGATGAGCAGTTCTTC; cdr3_aa: CASSLAITSGSRDEQFF
clone_size: few; d_call: TRBD1; v_call: TRBV14; j_call: TRBJ1-6; cdr3_nt: TGTGCCAGCAGCCAATACAGGGGAAATTCACCCCTCCACTTT; cdr3_aa: CASSQYRGNSPLHF
clone_size: NA; d_call: TRBD1; v_call: TRBV20-1; j_call: TRBJ2-2; cdr3_nt: TGCAGTGCTAGAGATAGCCAGGGGGTAGCCGGGGAGCTGTTTTTT; cdr3_aa: CSARDSQGVAGELFF
clone_size: few; d_call: NA; v_call: TRBV15; j_call: TRBJ2-3; cdr3_nt: TGTGCCACCAGCAGGCAATTATCAGATACGCAGTATTTT; cdr3_aa: CATSRQLSDTQYF
clone_size: NA; d_call: NA; v_call: TRBV7-9; j_call: TRBJ2-1; cdr3_nt: TGTGCCAGCAGCACGCCCCGATACTCCTACAATGAGCAGTTCTTC; cdr3_aa: CASSTPRYSYNEQFF
clone_size: NA; d_call: NA; v_call: TRBV4-2; j_call: TRBJ1-5; cdr3_nt: TGTGCCAGCAGCCAAGACTGGACACATCAGCCCCAGCATTTT; cdr3_aa: CASSQDWTHQPQHF
clone_size: NA; d_call: NA; v_call: TRBV5-1; j_call: TRBJ2-3; cdr3_nt: TGCGCCAGCAGCTTAAATGGGAACACTAGAGCAGATACGCAGTATTTT; cdr3_aa: CASSLNGNTRADTQYF
clone_size: NA; d_call: NA; v_call: TRBV20-1; j_call: TRBJ2-5; cdr3_nt: TGCAGTGCTCCCGGCGGGGAGACCCAGTACTTC; cdr3_aa: CSAPGGETQYF
clone_size: few; d_call: TRBD1; v_call: TRBV7-9; j_call: TRBJ2-3; cdr3_nt: TGTGCCAGCAGCTTAGTAGGGACAGGTTTCACAGATACGCAGTATTTT; cdr3_aa: CASSLVGTGFTDTQYF
clone_size: few; d_call: NA; v_call: TRBV7-2; j_call: TRBJ2-2; cdr3_nt: TGTGGCTCCAGTCGGGTCGGGACCGGGGAGCTGTTTTTT; cdr3_aa: CGSSRVGTGELFF
clone_size: NA; d_call: NA; v_call: TRBV12-3/TRBV12-4; j_call: TRBJ2-2; cdr3_nt: TGTGCCAGCAGTCTAAACGTCGGGGAGCTGTTTTTT; cdr3_aa: CASSLNVGELFF
clone_size: many; d_call: TRBD1; v_call: TRBV7-9; j_call: TRBJ1-3; cdr3_nt: TGTGCCAGCAGTTCGGACAGGGCTCGTCCCGGAAACACCATATATTTT; cdr3_aa: CASSSDRARPGNTIYF
clone_size: many; d_call: TRBD2; v_call: TRBV10-3; j_call: TRBJ2-5; cdr3_nt: TGTGCCATCAGCCTTAGCGGGGGGACTCTACAGGAGACCCAGTACTTC; cdr3_aa: CAISLSGGTLQETQYF
clone_size: NA; d_call: NA; v_call: TRBV4-2; j_call: TRBJ1-1; cdr3_nt: TGTGCCAGCAGCGAAACCGGGACGCGCACTGGGGAAGCTTTCTTT; cdr3_aa: CASSETGTRTGEAFF
clone_size: many; d_call: NA; v_call: TRBV29-1; j_call: TRBJ1-2; cdr3_nt: TGCAGCGTTGAGGGCAGGGGCGATGGGGACTATGGCTACACCTTC; cdr3_aa: CSVEGRGDGDYGYTF
clone_size: few; d_call: TRBD1; v_call: TRBV5-6; j_call: TRBJ1-1; cdr3_nt: TGTGCCAGCAGCTTTTCCGGGACAGGGATAACCGCTGGCACTGAAGCTTTCTTT; cdr3_aa: CASSFSGTGITAGTEAFF
clone_size: NA; d_call: NA; v_call: TRBV5-6; j_call: TRBJ1-5; cdr3_nt: TGTGCCAGCAGCTTGGTTGGGGGCCGTCAGCCCCAGCATTTT; cdr3_aa: CASSLVGGRQPQHF
clone_size: few; d_call: NA; v_call: TRBV7-2; j_call: TRBJ1-5; cdr3_nt: TGTGCCAGCAGCTTAGGCACAAATAGCAATCAGCCCCAGCATTTT; cdr3_aa: CASSLGTNSNQPQHF
clone_size: NA; d_call: NA; v_call: TRBV6-2/TRBV6-3; j_call: TRBJ1-1; cdr3_nt: TGTGCCAGCAGTAGACGGGGGGGCGCCGATACTGAAGCTTTCTTT; cdr3_aa: CASSRRGGADTEAFF
clone_size: NA; d_call: TRBD2; v_call: TRBV27; j_call: TRBJ2-4; cdr3_nt: TGTGCCAGCAGTCCCAAGACTAGCGGGAGATGGGAATTAGCCAAAAACATTCAGTACTTC; cdr3_aa: CASSPKTSGRWELAKNIQYF
clone_size: NA; d_call: NA; v_call: TRBV5-1; j_call: TRBJ1-6; cdr3_nt: TGCGCCAGCAGCACTCCAGGGAAAGAAAATTCACCCCTCCACTTT; cdr3_aa: CASSTPGKENSPLHF
clone_size: NA; d_call: NA; v_call: TRBV18; j_call: TRBJ2-2; cdr3_nt: TGTGCCACACCCGGGACATCGAACACCGGGGAGCTGTTTTTT; cdr3_aa: CATPGTSNTGELFF
clone_size: few; d_call: NA; v_call: TRBV10-3; j_call: TRBJ2-2; cdr3_nt: TGTGCCATCAGTGGCCCATCGGACAGCGGGGAGCTGTTTTTT; cdr3_aa: CAISGPSDSGELFF
clone_size: NA; d_call: NA; v_call: TRBV20-1; j_call: TRBJ2-2; cdr3_nt: TGCAGTGCTAGTCTGGGGGGCCGAACCGGGGAGCTGTTTTTT; cdr3_aa: CSASLGGRTGELFF
clone_size: few; d_call: NA; v_call: TRBV7-8; j_call: TRBJ2-2; cdr3_nt: TGTGCCAGCAGCCCTTCCGGAATTTCGGCCTCGAACACCGGGGAGCTGTTTTTT; cdr3_aa: CASSPSGISASNTGELFF
clone_size: NA; d_call: TRBD1; v_call: TRBV5-1; j_call: TRBJ2-7; cdr3_nt: TGCGCCAGCAGCTTGGGGGGGACAGGGGGCAACGAGCAGTACTTC; cdr3_aa: CASSLGGTGGNEQYF
clone_size: NA; d_call: NA; v_call: TRBV27; j_call: TRBJ1-1; cdr3_nt: TGTGCCAGCAGTCCCTTTCCGGGGTTCGGGTCAGAAGCTTTCTTT; cdr3_aa: CASSPFPGFGSEAFF
clone_size: few; d_call: NA; v_call: TRBV29-1; j_call: TRBJ2-3; cdr3_nt: TGCAGCGTTGAAGAGCTCGCCGCAGATACGCAGTATTTT; cdr3_aa: CSVEELAADTQYF
clone_size: NA; d_call: TRBD2; v_call: TRBV24-1; j_call: TRBJ2-3; cdr3_nt: TGTGCCACCAGTGATTTCGGGACTAGCGGGAGTCTGGATACGCAGTATTTT; cdr3_aa: CATSDFGTSGSLDTQYF
clone_size: few; d_call: NA; v_call: TRBV12-3/TRBV12-4; j_call: TRBJ1-6; cdr3_nt: TGTGCCAGCAGTCGAGGACAGACCAGCTCCTATAATTCACCCCTCCACTTT; cdr3_aa: CASSRGQTSSYNSPLHF
clone_size: NA; d_call: TRBD2; v_call: TRBV24-1; j_call: TRBJ2-1; cdr3_nt: TGTGCCACCAGTGATTTGACTAGCGGGAGTAGGGATGAGCAGTTCTTC; cdr3_aa: CATSDLTSGSRDEQFF
clone_size: few; d_call: TRBD1; v_call: TRBV7-2; j_call: TRBJ1-4; cdr3_nt: TGTGCCAGCAGCTCCGGGACAGGGGTGGAAAAACTGTTTTTT; cdr3_aa: CASSSGTGVEKLFF
clone_size: NA; d_call: NA; v_call: TRBV7-6; j_call: TRBJ2-3; cdr3_nt: TGTGCCAGCAGCTTAGCGCCACAGGGACCAGATACGCAGTATTTT; cdr3_aa: CASSLAPQGPDTQYF
clone_size: NA; d_call: NA; v_call: TRBV29-1; j_call: TRBJ1-1; cdr3_nt: TGCAGCGTTGTAAGGGTGATGAACACTGAAGCTTTCTTT; cdr3_aa: CSVVRVMNTEAFF
clone_size: many; d_call: TRBD2; v_call: TRBV5-1; j_call: TRBJ2-7; cdr3_nt: TGCGCCAGCAGCCATGTAACTAGCGGGAGCTTCTACGAGCAGTACTTC; cdr3_aa: CASSHVTSGSFYEQYF
clone_size: NA; d_call: NA; v_call: TRBV27; j_call: TRBJ1-1; cdr3_nt: TGTGCCAGCAGGGGGGGGGTGTTCACTGAAGCTTTCTTT; cdr3_aa: CASRGGVFTEAFF
clone_size: few; d_call: TRBD1; v_call: TRBV4-1; j_call: TRBJ1-6; cdr3_nt: TGCGCCAGCAGCCAGACCGGGACAGGACCTAATTCACCCCTCCACTTT; cdr3_aa: CASSQTGTGPNSPLHF
clone_size: NA; d_call: TRBD2; v_call: TRBV3-1; j_call: TRBJ2-3; cdr3_nt: TGTGCCAGCAGCCAAGAGCTAGCGGGGGCAACGCAGTATTTT; cdr3_aa: CASSQELAGATQYF
clone_size: NA; d_call: TRBD2; v_call: TRBV9; j_call: TRBJ2-1; cdr3_nt: TGTGCCAGCAGCTTCATCATGACTAGCGGGAGGGATGAGCAGTTCTTC; cdr3_aa: CASSFIMTSGRDEQFF
clone_size: NA; d_call: TRBD1; v_call: TRBV4-2; j_call: TRBJ2-1; cdr3_nt: TGTGCCAGCAGCCCGGACAGGGCTGAGCAGTTCTTC; cdr3_aa: CASSPDRAEQFF